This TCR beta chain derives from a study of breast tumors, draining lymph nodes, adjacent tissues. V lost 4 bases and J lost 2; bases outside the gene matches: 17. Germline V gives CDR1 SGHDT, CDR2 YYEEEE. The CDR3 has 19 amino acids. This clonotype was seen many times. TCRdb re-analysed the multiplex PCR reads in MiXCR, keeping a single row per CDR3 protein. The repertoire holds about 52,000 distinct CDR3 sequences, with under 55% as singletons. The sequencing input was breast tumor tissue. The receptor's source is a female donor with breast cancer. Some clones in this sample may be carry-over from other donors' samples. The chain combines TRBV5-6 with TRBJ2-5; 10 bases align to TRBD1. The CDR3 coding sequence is TGTGCCAGCAGCGCCGACCGGGGGACAGGGGTTTCGACTCAAGAGACCCAGTACTTC. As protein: CASSADRGTGVSTQETQYF.